This TCR beta chain derives from a study of shared T cell receptors in the human thymus. The junction had 13 bases not matched to a gene; V was cut back by 0 bases and J by 2 bases. The CDR3 has 19 residues. Clones were read by immunoSEQ multiplex PCR, and TCRdb kept only the in-frame ones, dropping some. This sample has over 450,000 clones; more than 75% occur once, and the top ten carry about 0.013%. The sample was also reused in another study, on human thymus T cells. From that second work: Donors were healthy Finnish infants having corrective surgery for congenital heart defects. Resections that were taken during corrective heart surgery supplied the thymus tissue. Gene usage for V and J segments appeared biased in thymic and blood repertoires. Related work found strong thymic repertoire overlap between unrelated individuals.

The sample taken for sequencing was thymocytes. This chain connects TRBV23-1 to TRBJ2-7; 10 nucleotides align to TRBD2. TRBV23-1 is an ORF; its function is uncertain. This TCR came from a boy under two years old with a congenital heart defect. The CDR3 here is CASSQSNPEREGPTYEQYF. As DNA, the CDR3 is TGCGCCAGCAGTCAATCGAACCCCGAGCGGGAGGGTCCTACCTACGAGCAGTACTTC.